Only a few counts were recorded for the clone carrying this TCR beta chain. What it recognizes is unknown. V lost 0 bases, J lost 7 bases, and 17 bases lay in between. The CDR3 contains 15 residues. Germline CDR1 and CDR2: SGHRS and YFSETQ. This specimen belongs to a study of cytomegalovirus exposure and HLA in healthy donors. Study-level background: An early release of data contained about 85 million unique TCRs, which came from HLA-typed donors. Study-wide findings and caveats: Among TCR beta chains, those listed as cytomegalovirus-associated numbered around 160. According to an earlier analysis, most TCR beta V segments yielded productive rearrangements about 90% or about 30% of the time.

Primers included in the PCR were 60 Vbeta and 13 Jbeta primers. The table came from immunoSEQ multiplex PCR; TCRdb's copy has only in-frame clones and leaves some out. The sample has fewer than 150,000 clones, about 75% seen once. This sequence joins TRBV5-1 and TRBJ2-7, with D tentatively TRBD2 (6 bases). The specimen sequenced was PBMCs. The source is a man in his late teens or twenties in good health and CMV-seronegative. In DNA form, the CDR3 reads TGCGCCAGCAGCTTGGCGGGACTCAGCCCCGAAGAGCAGTACTTC. Translation gives CASSLAGLSPEEQYF.